This T cell receptor beta chain stems from a study of T cell clonality in common variable immunodeficiency. Findings of the study overall: Shared TCRbeta clones were fewer between CVID subjects than controls. CVID subjects showed higher TCRbeta clonality than healthy controls.

TCRdb keeps only in-frame clones here, not all; method: immunoSEQ multiplex PCR. Altogether about 52,000 clones were found in the sample, and no singletons occur. CDR1 is LNHDA, CDR2 SQIVND, per germline (reference sequence). V was shortened by 9 bases and J by 6 bases, with 18 bases between the two germline ends. The CDR3 sequence is 14 residues long. This clone was detected ten times or more. Its antigen is unknown. The read falls 3 residues short of the CDR3 end, and the missing part is taken from the germline J gene. The chain employs TRBV19 and TRBJ2-1; D is perhaps TRBD2 (6 bases). The TCR originated in a person between 18 and 70 years old in good health. Sequenced material: peripheral blood mononuclear cells. This chain's CDR3 is CASTPSVIVNEQFF. The covered CDR3 bases are TGTGCCAGCACCCCTAGCGTTATTGTCAATGAG.